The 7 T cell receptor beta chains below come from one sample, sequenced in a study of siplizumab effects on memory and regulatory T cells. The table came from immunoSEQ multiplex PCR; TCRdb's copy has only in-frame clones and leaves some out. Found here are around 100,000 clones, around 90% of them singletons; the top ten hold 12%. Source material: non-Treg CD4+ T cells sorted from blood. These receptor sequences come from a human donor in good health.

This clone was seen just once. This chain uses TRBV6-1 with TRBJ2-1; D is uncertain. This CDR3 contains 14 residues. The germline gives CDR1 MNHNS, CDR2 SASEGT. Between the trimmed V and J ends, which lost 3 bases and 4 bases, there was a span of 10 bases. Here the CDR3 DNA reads TGTGCCAGCAGTGAGTTTGGAACTTACAATGAGCAGTTCTTC. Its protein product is CASSEFGTYNEQFF.

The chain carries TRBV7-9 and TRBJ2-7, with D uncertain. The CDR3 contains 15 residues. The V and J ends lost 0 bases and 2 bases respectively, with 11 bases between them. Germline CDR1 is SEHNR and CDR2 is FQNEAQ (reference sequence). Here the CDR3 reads CASSLASGITYEQYF. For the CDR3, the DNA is TGTGCCAGCAGCTTAGCGAGTGGGATAACCTACGAGCAGTACTTC.

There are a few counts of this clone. CDR3 loop: CASSRTPRQGVGYTF. As DNA, the CDR3 is TGTGCCAGCAGCCGAACACCTCGACAGGGGGTAGGCTACACCTTC. This rearrangement joins TRBV7-2 to TRBJ1-2; TRBD1 matches at 9 bases. Germline-derived CDR1 and CDR2 are SGHTA and FQGNSA. The CDR3 runs to 15 residues. After removal of 5 bases from V and 8 bases from J, the junction contained 12 bases not matched to a gene.

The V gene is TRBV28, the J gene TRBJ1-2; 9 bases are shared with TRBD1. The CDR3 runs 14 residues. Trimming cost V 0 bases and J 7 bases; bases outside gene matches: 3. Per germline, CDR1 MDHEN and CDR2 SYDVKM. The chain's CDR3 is CASSLWDRGGGYTF. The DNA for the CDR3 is TGTGCCAGCAGTTTATGGGACAGGGGAGGTGGCTACACCTTC.

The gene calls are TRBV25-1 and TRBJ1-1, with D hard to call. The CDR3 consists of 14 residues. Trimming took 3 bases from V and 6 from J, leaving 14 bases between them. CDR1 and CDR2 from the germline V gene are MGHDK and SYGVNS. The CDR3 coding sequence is TGTGCCAGCAGTGAGTCCTCGAGGGTCGCTGAAGCTTTCTTT. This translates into CASSESSRVAEAFF.

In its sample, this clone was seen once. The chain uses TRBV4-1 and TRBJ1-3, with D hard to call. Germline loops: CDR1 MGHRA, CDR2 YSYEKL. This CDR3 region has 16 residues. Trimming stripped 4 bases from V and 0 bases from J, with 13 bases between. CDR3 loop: CASSPMGVNSGNTIYF. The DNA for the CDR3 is TGCGCCAGCAGCCCCATGGGAGTTAACTCTGGAAACACCATATATTTT.

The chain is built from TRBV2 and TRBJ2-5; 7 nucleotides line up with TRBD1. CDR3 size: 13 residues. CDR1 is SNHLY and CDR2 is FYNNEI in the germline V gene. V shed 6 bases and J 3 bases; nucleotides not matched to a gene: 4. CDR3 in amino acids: CASSRDSKETQYF. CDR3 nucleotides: TGTGCCAGCAGCCGGGACAGCAAAGAGACCCAGTACTTC.